The next 27 T cell receptor beta chains were all read from a single sample in a study of glioma-infiltrating T cells after dendritic cell vaccination. Generated by immunoSEQ multiplex PCR, the TCRdb table keeps only in-frame clones and is missing some. The table shows 85,000 to 95,000 clones, with approximately 90% occurring only once. The sequences come from blood, collected before dendritic cell vaccination. The source is a human donor with glioblastoma.

The rearrangement joins TRBV9 to TRBJ1-3, with D uncertain. V lost 4 bases and J 0 bases, leaving 14 bases between the germline ends. This CDR3 region has 16 residues. CDR1 SGDLS and CDR2 YYNGEE come from the germline V gene. CDR3 sequence: CASSYHNSDSGNTIYF. In DNA, the CDR3 is TGTGCCAGCAGCTATCATAACAGTGACTCTGGAAACACCATATATTTT.

This chain links TRBV6-6 with TRBJ2-3, with unresolved D. This CDR3 has 14 residues. V dropped 6 bases and J dropped 1 base, with 11 bases sitting between them. CDR1 and CDR2 (germline): MNHNY, SVGAGI (reference sequence). CDR3 nucleotides: TGTGCCAGCAGACGCCTCACGGGCACAGATACGCAGTATTTT. This translates into CASRRLTGTDTQYF.

The chain recombines TRBV23-1 with TRBJ1-3; 8 nucleotides agree with TRBD1. TRBV23-1 is sorted into the ORF group, with uncertain function. After removal of 0 bases from V and 4 bases from J, the junction contained 11 bases not matched to a gene. The length of the CDR3 is 18 residues. This chain's CDR3 is CASSQSPGQGRRGNTIYF. Here the CDR3 DNA reads TGCGCCAGCAGTCAATCCCCCGGACAGGGAAGACGAGGAAACACCATATATTTT.

The J gene is TRBJ2-1, the V gene TRBV7-9, with 7 positions matching TRBD1. The CDR3 is 15 residues long. Trimming took 1 base from V and 3 from J; bases not matched to a gene: 3. Germline V CDR1 and CDR2: SEHNR, FQNEAQ (reference sequence). The CDR3 DNA reads TGTGCCAGCAGCTTAGATGGGACAGTCTACAATGAGCAGTTCTTC. Its protein is CASSLDGTVYNEQFF.

There are a few counts of this clone. This sequence joins TRBV25-1 and TRBJ2-7; TRBD2 matches 8 bases. With V trimmed by 10 bases and J by 0 bases, 8 bases remained unmatched. The CDR3 totals 14 residues. Looked up from germline, CDR1 is MGHDK and CDR2 is SYGVNS. CDR3 DNA: TGTGCCACCCGGGGGGGAGAGAGCTCCTACGAGCAGTACTTC. Amino acids: CATRGGESSYEQYF.

The V and J genes are TRBV27 and TRBJ2-7; 7 positions agree with TRBD1. The CDR3 is 15 amino acids. Germline V CDR1 and CDR2: MNHEY, SMNVEV (reference sequence). J gave up 5 bases and V 3 bases, and 10 bases lay outside the gene matches. CDR3 bases: TGTGCCAGCAGTTTGGCGGCAGGGGGTCTCCACGAGCAGTACTTC. Its protein is CASSLAAGGLHEQYF.

The V call is TRBV2, the J call TRBJ2-5, with D perhaps TRBD2 (5 bases). V was pared by 4 bases and J by 6 bases, with 27 bases between. From germline, CDR1 is SNHLY and CDR2 FYNNEI. This CDR3 comprises 18 residues. The CDR3 coding sequence is TGTGCCAGCAGTGTCTCTCTACTAGTTGTCGGGCCTGGGAAGACCCAGTACTTC. It translates to CASSVSLLVVGPGKTQYF.

This clone was found a few times. This chain links TRBV10-3 with TRBJ1-3; 8 nucleotides match TRBD1. The CDR3 covers 14 residues. J was trimmed by 4 bases and V by 8 bases; bases with no gene match: 7. Germline V gene sequence: CDR1 ENHRY, CDR2 SYGVKD. The CDR3 is CAIGQGRGGNTIYF. Here the CDR3 DNA reads TGTGCCATCGGACAGGGCCGAGGAGGAAACACCATATATTTT.

CDR3 sequence: CASSDLGMYRGFGGYEQYF. The CDR3 DNA is TGTGCCAGCAGTGACCTCGGAATGTACAGGGGGTTTGGAGGCTACGAGCAGTACTTC. The chain combines TRBV6-4 with TRBJ2-7; 8 bases align to TRBD1. V was pared by 2 bases and J by 3 bases, with 18 bases of the junction left unmatched. This CDR3 is 19 amino acids long. The germline V gene has CDR1 MRHNA and CDR2 SNTAGT.

CDR3 sequence: CASSGAGNYGYTF. The CDR3 region has the DNA TGTGCCAGCAGTGGAGCGGGGAACTATGGCTACACCTTC. V usage is TRBV28 and J usage is TRBJ1-2, with D unresolved. V was trimmed by 5 bases and J by 2 bases, leaving 9 bases between them. Germline assignment: CDR1 MDHEN and CDR2 SYDVKM. The CDR3 consists of 13 residues.

This chain connects TRBV6-4 to TRBJ2-1, with D possibly being TRBD2 (7 bases). Trimming shortened V by 2 bases and J by 2 bases, and 10 bases separated the two germline ends. The length of the CDR3 is 15 residues. Germline V gene lookup returns CDR1 MRHNA and CDR2 SNTAGT. CDR3 DNA: TGTGCCAGCAGTGACCGGGGGGCAGCCTACAATGAGCAGTTCTTC. As protein: CASSDRGAAYNEQFF.

The chain carries TRBV27 and TRBJ2-3; 8 bases fit TRBD1. The J segment lost 0 bases and the V segment lost 7 bases, leaving 6 bases of the junction unmatched. The CDR3 is 15 residues long. Germline CDR1 is MNHEY and CDR2 is SMNVEV (reference sequence). The CDR3 DNA is TGTGCCAGCACCCACCGACAGGGGAGCACAGATACGCAGTATTTT. It translates to CASTHRQGSTDTQYF.

The chain carries TRBV19 and TRBJ1-2; D is undetermined. This CDR3 contains 13 residues. The germline CDR1 and CDR2 sequences are LNHDA and SQIVND (reference sequence). With 9 bases removed from V and 6 bases from J, the gap between germline ends came to 17 bases. The DNA of the CDR3 is TGTGCCAGCCAAAGAAGGGAGTACAATGGCTACACCTTC. Protein product: CASQRREYNGYTF.

This chain links TRBV23-1 with TRBJ2-1; possibly TRBD2 for D (6 bases). TRBV23-1 is an ORF, and what it does is uncertain. The CDR3 consists of 15 residues. Between the trimmed V and J ends, which lost 7 bases and 7 bases, there was a span of 20 bases. DNA of the CDR3: TGCGCCAGCATCATCCTCCGGGCAGGGAGGAATGAGCAGTTCTTC. Its translation: CASIILRAGRNEQFF.

The V gene is TRBV29-1, the J gene TRBJ2-1; 10 bases fit TRBD2. Trimming removed 2 bases from V and 8 bases from J; junction bases left unmatched: 12. Germline V CDR1 and CDR2: SQVTM, ANQGSEA. This CDR3 spans 16 amino acids. In nucleotides, the CDR3 is TGCAGCGTTGAATCCGAGCGCCTAGCGGGAGTTTATGAGCAGTTCTTC. It encodes CSVESERLAGVYEQFF.

The chain has TRBV7-2 and TRBJ2-3, with 8 bases matching TRBD1. Per the germline V gene, CDR1 is SGHTA and CDR2 is FQGNSA. This CDR3 has 14 residues. The junction had 4 bases not matched to a gene; V was cut back by 7 bases and J by 1 base. CDR3 protein: CASTPTGGTDTQYF. The CDR3 DNA is TGTGCCAGCACCCCGACAGGGGGCACAGATACGCAGTATTTT.

The chain recombines TRBV28 with TRBJ1-1, with D perhaps TRBD1 (6 bases). The CDR3 consists of 14 residues. The ends were cut back, 5 bases at V and 4 bases at J, with 14 bases in the middle. Germline values: CDR1 MDHEN, CDR2 SYDVKM. The CDR3 DNA reads as TGTGCCAGCAGTATCCCCAGGGGATCCACTGAAGCTTTCTTT. This sequence encodes CASSIPRGSTEAFF.

This chain joins TRBV7-9 and TRBJ2-5, with 9 bases lining up with TRBD2. The CDR3 sequence is 13 residues long. Germline loops: CDR1 SEHNR, CDR2 FQNEAQ (reference sequence). J lost 5 bases, V lost 5 bases, and 3 bases had no gene match. The CDR3 loop is CASSGGTSETQYF. CDR3 coding DNA: TGTGCCAGCAGCGGCGGGACTAGCGAGACCCAGTACTTC.

The V call is TRBV5-1, the J call TRBJ2-6; maybe TRBD1 (5 bases). Germline V gene data show CDR1 as SGHRS and CDR2 as YFSETQ. There are 15 residues in the CDR3. V dropped 2 bases and J dropped 3 bases, with 9 bases sitting between them. The CDR3 nucleotides are TGCGCCAGCAGCTTCCAGGGTCATGGGGCCAACGTCCTGACTTTC. Protein product: CASSFQGHGANVLTF. Variable domain in full (rest from reference TRBV5-1 and TRBJ2-6): KAGVTQTPRYLIKTRGQQVTLSCSPISGHRSVSWYQQTPGQGLQFLFEYFSETQRNKGNFPGRFSGRQFSNSRSEMNVSTLELGDSALYLCASSFQGHGANVLTFGAGSRLTVL.

The CDR3 is CASSQTGRTEAFF. CDR3 in DNA: TGCGCCAGCAGCCAAACAGGGCGGACTGAAGCTTTCTTT. The chain couples TRBV5-1 to TRBJ1-1; maybe TRBD1 (6 bases). The CDR3 covers 13 residues. Trimming took 4 bases from V and 5 from J, leaving 12 bases between them. Germline loops: CDR1 SGHRS, CDR2 YFSETQ.

The chain carries TRBV10-2 and TRBJ1-5; the D is unclear. The CDR3 runs to 15 residues. Germline values: CDR1 WSHSY, CDR2 SAAADI. V lost 4 bases, J lost 3 bases, and 13 bases lay in between. The CDR3 region is CASSVSGVNNQPQHF. The CDR3 DNA follows: TGCGCCAGCAGTGTGTCTGGAGTTAACAATCAGCCCCAGCATTTT.

The rearrangement joins TRBV5-4 to TRBJ2-7; 11 bases are shared with TRBD1. Germline trimming cut 3 bases from V and 4 bases from J; bases unmatched to any gene: 3. The CDR3 spans 14 residues. The germline gives CDR1 SGHNT, CDR2 YYREEE (reference sequence). The CDR3 region is CASSSRDRGYEQYF. The DNA of the CDR3 is TGTGCCAGCAGCTCCCGGGACAGGGGGTACGAGCAGTACTTC.

The V call is TRBV19, the J call TRBJ2-4; the match to TRBD1 covers 10 bases. After removal of 0 bases from V and 0 bases from J, the junction contained 8 bases not matched to a gene. The CDR3 loop spans 19 amino acids. Germline V CDR1 and CDR2: LNHDA, SQIVND (reference sequence). In nucleotides, the CDR3 is TGTGCCAGTAGTATAGAAATGGGACAGGGGAAAATAGCCAAAAACATTCAGTACTTC. It translates to CASSIEMGQGKIAKNIQYF.

The CDR3 protein is CASSWFEGGGTEAFF. Here the CDR3 DNA reads TGCGCCAGCAGCTGGTTTGAAGGGGGAGGGACTGAAGCTTTCTTT. This chain joins TRBV5-1 and TRBJ1-1, with D possibly matching TRBD1 (6 bases). V lost 3 bases and J lost 5, with 17 bases in between. Germline V CDR1 and CDR2: SGHRS, YFSETQ. CDR3 length equals 15 residues. The variable domain in full, with the rest retrieved from reference TRBV5-1 and TRBJ1-1, is KAGVTQTPRYLIKTRGQQVTLSCSPISGHRSVSWYQQTPGQGLQFLFEYFSETQRNKGNFPGRFSGRQFSNSRSEMNVSTLELGDSALYLCASSWFEGGGTEAFFGQGTRLTVV.

The genes are TRBV29-1 and TRBJ2-5; TRBD1 matches 10 bases. V lost 3 bases, J lost 4 bases, and 8 bases stayed unmatched. The CDR3 spans 15 residues. Germline V gene data show CDR1 as SQVTM and CDR2 as ANQGSEA. In DNA form, the CDR3 reads TGCAGCGTTGAGCCCGGACAGGGGGAGGGAGAGACCCAGTACTTC. It is translated as CSVEPGQGEGETQYF.

The chain is built from TRBV9 and TRBJ2-7; TRBD1 matches at 7 bases. CDR3 length: 13 residues. Germline CDR1 is SGDLS and CDR2 is YYNGEE. V lost 4 bases, J lost 0 bases, and 1 base stayed unmatched. The CDR3 DNA reads TGTGCCAGCAGCCGGGACAGCTCCTACGAGCAGTACTTC. This codes for CASSRDSSYEQYF.

The J gene is TRBJ2-7, the V gene TRBV14; TRBD1 agrees at 8 bases. There are 14 residues in the CDR3. From germline, CDR1 is SGHDN and CDR2 FVKESK. The V gene end was trimmed by 4 bases and the J gene end by 3 bases; junction bases not matched to a gene: 5. CDR3 DNA: TGTGCCAGCAGCCGGTACAGGGGGTTCTACGAGCAGTACTTC. This sequence encodes CASSRYRGFYEQYF.